This T cell receptor beta chain emerged from a study of a mutant IDH1 vaccine in newly diagnosed glioma. The CDR3 sequence is 15 residues long. The V gene lost 2 bases and the J gene lost 5 bases, with 13 bases spanning the gap. CDR1 and CDR2 (germline): WNHNN, SYGVQD (reference sequence). With respect to this clone: Its antigen is unknown.

Method: immunoSEQ multiplex PCR; TCRdb's copy keeps in-frame clones and lacks some. This table holds 45,000 to 55,000 clones, about 88% found once. Time point indicated: week 47, end of study. The investigators gave 300 ug of mutant IDH1 20-mer peptide in each vaccine dose, together with topical imiquimod. The TCR comes from a woman aged 25 to 45 with glioma. Some clones in this sample may be carry-over from other donors' samples. The sample consisted of PBMCs, taken from a glioma patient whose treatment included an IDH1 peptide vaccine. The chain employs TRBV10-1 and TRBJ2-1, with D possibly matching TRBD1 (5 bases). DNA for the CDR3: TGCGCCAGCAGTGAGGGGGCTGGGGCCAACAATGAGCAGTTCTTC. Encoded protein: CASSEGAGANNEQFF.